This T cell receptor (beta chain) was found in a study of CD8 T cells in ankylosing spondylitis (dated by TCRdb to about 2017). Study-wide context: To find TCR variants linked to disease, the study profiled T cell receptor beta repertoires in ankylosing spondylitis patients and healthy donors. Samples of peripheral blood were taken, and for ankylosing spondylitis patients, synovial fluid was collected as well. In total, the full study cohort was made up of 85 to 140 healthy donors and approximately 24 ankylosing spondylitis patients.

Sequencing relied on an Illumina HiSeq 2500. TCR beta libraries were prepared by quantitative 5'-RACE with molecular barcodes. Under the source paper's analysis protocol: To identify disease-linked TCR variants, a new computational method was used, one built on a probabilistic model of VDJ rearrangement. The public reads were run again by TCRdb, first through fastp at Q25 and then through MiXCR, and only productive beta chains were kept. Records with the same CDR3 protein are collapsed into one entry carrying the most frequent genes and DNA. In this record, the V and J calls reflect TCRdb's handling and not the investigators' own analysis. The sample includes some 140,000 distinct CDR3 sequences, with 6% to 8% observed a single time. The ten largest clones capture around 12% of the sample. This clonotype was seen ten or more times. Its antigen target is currently unknown. No per-base quality is available; no much larger clone lies one base away.

For this chain, trimming is 3 bases at the V end and 3 bases at the J end, and the number of junction bases without a gene match is 5. CDR1 KGHSH and CDR2 LQKENI are derived from the germline V gene. From cysteine to phenylalanine, the CDR3 is 17 amino acids long. CDR3 DNA only is kept here, 51 bases in frame from base 1. Beyond this particular receptor, the publication reports: The disease-linked clones had a CD8+ phenotype and were found at relatively low frequencies in peripheral blood. Some motif variants had previously been reported in the synovial fluid and blood of reactive arthritis patients, which suggests shared mechanisms of disease initiation. According to the report, matched synovial fluid samples from ankylosing spondylitis patients were significantly enriched for the disease-linked clones. Blood from ankylosing spondylitis patients appeared to be characterized by a TCR beta motif made up of about 8 highly homologous amino acid variants.

The sample consisted of blood, either unsorted or a sorted T cell fraction (not recorded which). The rearrangement combines TRBV18 with TRBJ2-3; TRBD2 aligns with 14 central bases. This sequence originates from a female donor with ankylosing spondylitis or in good health (not recorded which). The CDR3 reads CASSPPGLAGGTDTQYF. The nucleotides read TGTGCCAGCTCACCCCCCGGACTAGCGGGGGGAACAGATACGCAGTATTTT. The reference TRBV18 and TRBJ2-3 proteins fill in what lies around the CDR3, so the full variable domain reads NAGVMQNPRHLVRRRGQEARLRCSPMKGHSHVYWYRQLPEEGLKFMVYLQKENIIDESGMPKERFSAEFPKEGPSILRIQQVVRGDSAAYFCASSPPGLAGGTDTQYFGPGTRLTVL.